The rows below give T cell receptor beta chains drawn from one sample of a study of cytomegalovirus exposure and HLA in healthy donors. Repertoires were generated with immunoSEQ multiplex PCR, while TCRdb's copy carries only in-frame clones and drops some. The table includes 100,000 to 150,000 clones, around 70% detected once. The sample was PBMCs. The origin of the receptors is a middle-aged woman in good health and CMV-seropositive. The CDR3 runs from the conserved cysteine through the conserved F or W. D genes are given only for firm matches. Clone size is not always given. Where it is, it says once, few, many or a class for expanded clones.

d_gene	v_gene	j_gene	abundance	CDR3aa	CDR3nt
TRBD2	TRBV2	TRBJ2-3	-	CASSYRSGGTDTQYF	TGTGCCAGCAGTTATAGGAGCGGGGGCACAGATACGCAGTATTTT
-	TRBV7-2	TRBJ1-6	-	CASSYRRGNNSPLHF	TGTGCCAGCAGCTACCGGCGGGGGAATAATTCACCCCTCCACTTT
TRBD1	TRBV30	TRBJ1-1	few	CAWSRRTGRTEAFF	TGTGCCTGGAGTAGACGGACAGGGAGAACTGAAGCTTTCTTT
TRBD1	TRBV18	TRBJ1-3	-	CASSSGQLGSGNTIYF	TGTGCCAGCTCATCGGGACAGCTCGGCTCTGGAAACACCATATATTTT
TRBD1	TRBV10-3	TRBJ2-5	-	CAISGRGQGERETQYF	TGTGCCATCAGTGGCCGGGGACAGGGGGAGCGAGAGACCCAGTACTTC
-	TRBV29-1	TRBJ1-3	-	CSVEPRGSGNTIYF	TGCAGCGTTGAGCCCAGAGGCTCTGGAAACACCATATATTTT
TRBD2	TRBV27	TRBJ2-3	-	CASGASGSTDTQYF	TGTGCCAGCGGAGCTAGCGGGAGCACAGATACGCAGTATTTT
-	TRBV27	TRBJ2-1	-	CASSSSQGFSTYNEQFF	TGTGCCAGCAGTTCCTCTCAGGGATTTAGCACCTACAATGAGCAGTTCTTC
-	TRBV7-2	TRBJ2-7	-	CASSADLYEQYF	TGTGCCAGCAGCGCGGACTTATACGAGCAGTACTTC
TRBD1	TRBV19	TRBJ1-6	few	CASSRGQGPVLHF	TGTGCCAGTAGTAGGGGACAGGGGCCCGTCCTCCACTTT
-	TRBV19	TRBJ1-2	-	CASSIRQASNYGYTF	TGTGCCAGTAGTATAAGACAGGCGTCTAACTATGGCTACACCTTC
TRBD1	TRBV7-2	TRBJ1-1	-	CASSARQGGTEAFF	TGTGCCAGCAGCGCCAGACAGGGGGGGACTGAAGCTTTCTTT